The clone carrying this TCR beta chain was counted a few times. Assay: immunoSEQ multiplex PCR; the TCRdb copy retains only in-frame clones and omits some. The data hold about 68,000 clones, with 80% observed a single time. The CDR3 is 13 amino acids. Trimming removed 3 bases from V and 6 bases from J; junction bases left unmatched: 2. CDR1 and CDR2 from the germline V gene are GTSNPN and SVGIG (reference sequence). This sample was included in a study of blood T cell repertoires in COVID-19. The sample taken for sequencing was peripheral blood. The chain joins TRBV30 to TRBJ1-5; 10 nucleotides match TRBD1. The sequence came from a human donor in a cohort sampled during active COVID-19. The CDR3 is CAWRGDRGQPQHF. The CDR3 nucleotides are TGTGCCTGGAGGGGGGACAGGGGTCAGCCCCAGCATTTT.